This T cell receptor (beta chain) was identified during a study of neoadjuvant nivolumab and ipilimumab in lung cancer. Concerning this clone: Its antigen is currently unknown.

The table came from immunoSEQ multiplex PCR; TCRdb's copy has only in-frame clones and leaves some out. This sample has fewer than 20,000 clones; 60% to 80% occur once, and the top ten carry approximately 8.1%. Study-wide points: Compared with tumor-adjacent uninvolved lung, resected tumors showed greater richness and clonality. Only a small number of samples underwent TCR sequencing. TCR clonality did not significantly correlate with pathologic tumor regression.

The germline CDR1 and CDR2 sequences are LGHNA and YSLEER. V lost 0 bases, J lost 9 bases, and 14 bases lay in between. This CDR3 contains 15 residues. The J gene is TRBJ1-4, the V gene TRBV4-3, with D hard to call. This sequence originates from an adult with non-small cell lung cancer. Sequences were derived from tumor tissue, sampled after neoadjuvant nivolumab, alone or with ipilimumab, at or shortly before surgery. The DNA for the CDR3 is TGCGCCAGCAGCCAAGATTCTGGCGGCTTCAAAAAACTGTTTTTT. This gives the protein CASSQDSGGFKKLFF.